A single sample gave rise to the 16 T cell receptor beta chains below, sequenced in a study of control samples from healthy donors and cancer patients. Sequenced by immunoSEQ multiplex PCR; TCRdb stores in-frame clones only, minus some. The sample lists about 12,000 clones; less than 95% were seen once. Sequences were obtained from PBMCs. Source of these receptors: a man between 65 and 85 years old with head and neck cancer.

The rearrangement joins TRBV5-1 to TRBJ2-1; 9 bases agree with TRBD2. The germline V gene encodes CDR1 SGHRS and CDR2 YFSETQ. V gave up 4 bases and J gave up 5 bases; unmatched junction bases: 10. There are 16 residues in the CDR3. The CDR3 region is CASSRRTSGPNNEQFF. As DNA, the CDR3 is TGCGCCAGCAGCAGAAGAACTAGCGGGCCTAACAATGAGCAGTTCTTC.

The chain couples TRBV5-1 to TRBJ2-5; tentatively, D is TRBD2 (6 bases). Germline-derived CDR1 and CDR2 are SGHRS and YFSETQ. The V end lost 5 bases, the J end lost 0 bases, and 8 bases lay between the germline ends. The CDR3 loop spans 13 amino acids. This CDR3 reads CASSGEDQETQYF. The CDR3 DNA sequence: TGCGCCAGCAGTGGGGAGGACCAAGAGACCCAGTACTTC. The full variable domain, completed using reference TRBV5-1 and TRBJ2-5, is KAGVTQTPRYLIKTRGQQVTLSCSPISGHRSVSWYQQTPGQGLQFLFEYFSETQRNKGNFPGRFSGRQFSNSRSEMNVSTLELGDSALYLCASSGEDQETQYFGPGTRLLVL.

This clone occurred a few times. V usage is TRBV12-3 or TRBV12-4 and J usage is TRBJ1-5; D not resolved. CDR3 size: 13 residues. V was clipped by 6 bases and J by 4 bases, with 10 bases between them. The CDR3 region is CASSLAGNQPQHF. DNA of the CDR3: TGTGCCAGCAGCCTAGCGGGGAATCAGCCCCAGCATTTT.

V usage is TRBV11-2 and J usage is TRBJ2-7; 12 bases are shared with TRBD1. The CDR3 is made up of 15 amino acids. Germline-derived CDR1 and CDR2 are SGHAT and FQNNGV. V was clipped by 1 base and J by 6 bases; unmatched bases: 4. CDR3 amino acids: CASSLAGTGGREQYF. DNA of the CDR3: TGTGCCAGCAGCTTAGCCGGGACAGGGGGCCGCGAGCAGTACTTC.

CDR3 bases: TGTGCCACCAGCAGGGGCAGGGGAGACGAGCAGTACTTC. It is translated as CATSRGRGDEQYF. The chain employs TRBV15 and TRBJ2-7; tentative D call: TRBD1 (6 bases). CDR1 and CDR2 (germline): LNHNV, YYDKDF (reference sequence). The CDR3 is made up of 13 amino acids. V was clipped by 3 bases and J by 5 bases, with 11 bases between them.

Here the CDR3 DNA reads TGTGCCAGCAGACGACAAAACTATGGCTACACCTTC. It translates to CASRRQNYGYTF. The rearrangement uses TRBV28 and TRBJ1-2; no clear D gene. Germline lookup yields CDR1 MDHEN and CDR2 SYDVKM. Trimming removed 6 bases at V and 2 bases at J, with 7 bases between. The CDR3 length is 12 residues.

The chain uses TRBV12-3 or TRBV12-4 and TRBJ2-7; no definite D call. The CDR3 is 13 residues long. The V end lost 5 bases, the J end lost 2 bases, and 10 bases lay between the germline ends. CDR3 region: CASSTQAAYEQYF. CDR3 coding DNA: TGTGCCAGCAGTACGCAGGCGGCCTACGAGCAGTACTTC.

The rearrangement joins TRBV6-2 or TRBV6-3 to TRBJ2-5; 10 bases are a match to TRBD2. Germline CDR1 reads MNHEY; CDR2 reads SVGEGT. The CDR3 sequence is 13 residues long. Trimming took 6 bases from V and 5 from J; bases not matched to a gene: 3. The CDR3 nucleotides read TGTGCCAGCAGCCCGACTAGCGGGGAGACCCAGTACTTC. Its translation: CASSPTSGETQYF.

This chain uses TRBV27 with TRBJ1-5; no reliable D call. Per the germline V gene, CDR1 is MNHEY and CDR2 is SMNVEV (reference sequence). The CDR3 covers 14 residues. Trimming took 3 bases from V and 3 from J, leaving 9 bases between them. The CDR3 sequence: CASSFRGSNQPQHF. The DNA of the CDR3 is TGTGCCAGCAGTTTCCGAGGATCCAATCAGCCCCAGCATTTT.

This chain connects TRBV5-1 to TRBJ2-3; 10 bases are shared with TRBD2. V trimming: 0 bases; J trimming: 1 base; junction bases outside the gene matches: 2. This CDR3 has 16 residues. The germline gives CDR1 SGHRS, CDR2 YFSETQ. CDR3 sequence: CASSLGGTSGTDTQYF. The CDR3 DNA is TGCGCCAGCAGCTTGGGTGGGACTAGCGGCACAGATACGCAGTATTTT.

The V gene is TRBV11-1, the J gene TRBJ2-7; D is uncertain. Germline loops: CDR1 SGHAT, CDR2 FQDESV (reference sequence). This CDR3 contains 15 residues. The germline V and J ends were trimmed by 5 bases and 1 base, with 15 bases remaining between them. The CDR3 DNA reads as TGTGCCAGCAGCCATCCCGCCGGGTTATCCTACGAGCAGTACTTC. Translation gives CASSHPAGLSYEQYF.

The chain links TRBV3-1 (or the pseudogene TRBV3-2) to TRBJ2-2, with D possibly matching TRBD2 (5 bases). The V gene's germline CDR1 is LGHDT and CDR2 YNNKEL (reference sequence). The CDR3 is 14 residues long. The V end was cut by 11 bases, the J end by 6 bases, with 19 bases between. In nucleotides, the CDR3 is TGTGCCGTCGGACTTAGCTCGGTGGCCGGGGAGCTGTTTTTT. This codes for CAVGLSSVAGELFF.

The chain combines TRBV4-1 with TRBJ2-3, with 7 nucleotides matching TRBD1. The CDR3 contains 16 residues. The trim removed 4 bases at V and 1 base at J, leaving 8 bases unmatched. CDR1 and CDR2 from the germline V gene are MGHRA and YSYEKL. The CDR3 spells CASSLATGVGTDTQYF. CDR3 in DNA: TGCGCCAGCAGCCTGGCAACAGGGGTGGGCACAGATACGCAGTATTTT.

V and J are TRBV4-2 and TRBJ2-5; D is unclear. The CDR3 loop spans 14 amino acids. Germline V gene sequence: CDR1 LGHNA, CDR2 YNFKEQ. V dropped 0 bases and J dropped 5 bases, with 10 bases sitting between them. The CDR3: CASSQEEEWETQYF. DNA for the CDR3: TGTGCCAGCAGCCAAGAGGAAGAATGGGAGACCCAGTACTTC.

J is TRBJ1-4 and V is TRBV5-1; D is ambiguous. Per the germline V gene, CDR1 is SGHRS and CDR2 is YFSETQ. There are 15 residues in the CDR3. Trimming removed 1 base from V and 4 bases from J, with 11 bases in between. The CDR3: CASSLTSAINEKLFF. The CDR3 nucleotides read TGCGCCAGCAGCTTGACGTCAGCCATTAATGAAAAACTGTTTTTT. Full variable domain (remainder filled in from reference TRBV5-1 and TRBJ1-4): KAGVTQTPRYLIKTRGQQVTLSCSPISGHRSVSWYQQTPGQGLQFLFEYFSETQRNKGNFPGRFSGRQFSNSRSEMNVSTLELGDSALYLCASSLTSAINEKLFFGSGTQLSVL.

This chain links TRBV5-6 with TRBJ2-3; D is unresolved. V was shortened by 0 bases and J by 6 bases, with 5 bases between the two germline ends. Germline V CDR1 and CDR2: SGHDT, YYEEEE. The CDR3 sequence is 12 residues long. This CDR3 reads CASSLAADTQYF. CDR3 nucleotide sequence: TGTGCCAGCAGCTTGGCCGCGGATACGCAGTATTTT.